Shown below are 30 T cell receptor beta chains from a single sample sequenced in a study of T-cell reconstitution after alpha-beta-depleted transplantation in children. Using unique molecular identifiers, the investigators prepared the TCRbeta library. TCRdb re-called the PCR reads with MiXCR, one entry per CDR3 protein. The table has hundreds of thousands of distinct CDR3 sequences, 10% to 15% seen once. The material was PBMCs, mostly from graft donor cells, obtained 360 days after TCRalphabeta/CD19-depleted stem cell transplant. These receptors all stem from a male patient between 5 and 17 years old who had a stem cell transplant for acute myeloid leukemia, so the T cells may come from the graft donor.

This clonotype was detected only a few times. J is TRBJ2-7 and V is TRBV7-2; TRBD2 agrees at 10 bases. Germline CDR1 and CDR2: SGHTA and FQGNSA. The CDR3 totals 15 residues. With 5 bases clipped from V and 4 bases from J, the junction kept 8 bases outside the gene matches. The CDR3 protein is CASSISSGGGYEQYF. In nucleotides, the CDR3 is TGTGCCAGCAGCATCTCTAGCGGGGGAGGGTACGAGCAGTACTTC.

The gene calls are TRBV12-3 or TRBV12-4 and TRBJ1-5, with 9 positions matching TRBD1. The CDR3 runs 17 residues. V lost 5 bases, J lost 4 bases, and 12 bases stayed unmatched. The CDR3 coding sequence is TGTGCCAGCAGTGTGGGACAGGGCCCAACTATTAATCAGCCCCAGCATTTT. As protein: CASSVGQGPTINQPQHF.

This clonotype appeared a few times. The gene calls are TRBV20-1 and TRBJ2-3; weak D call: TRBD2 (6 bases). Per germline, CDR1 DFQATT and CDR2 SNEGSKA (reference sequence). Between the trimmed V and J ends, which lost 5 bases and 0 bases, there was a span of 12 bases. The CDR3 has 14 amino acids. Here the CDR3 reads CSAGSGLSTDTQYF. The CDR3 region has the DNA TGCAGTGCTGGTAGCGGCCTTAGCACAGATACGCAGTATTTT.

In its sample, this clonotype was seen a few times. Here the CDR3 DNA reads TGCAGTGCTACCGGGACTGGGGCCAACGTCCTGACTTTC. Amino acids: CSATGTGANVLTF. The chain joins TRBV20-1 to TRBJ2-6, with a tentative D call TRBD2 (5 bases). This CDR3 region has 13 residues. Looked up from germline, CDR1 is DFQATT and CDR2 is SNEGSKA (reference sequence). With 4 bases removed from V and 2 bases from J, the gap between germline ends came to 6 bases.

J is TRBJ2-5 and V is TRBV7-3; D may match TRBD1 or TRBD2 (6 bases each). Germline V lookup: CDR1 SGHTA, CDR2 FQGTGA. The V and J ends lost 5 bases and 5 bases respectively, with 18 bases between them. CDR3 size: 15 residues. The CDR3 DNA reads as TGTGCCAGCAGCCCCCAGAGGGGGGAGCGGGAGACCCAGTACTTC. This encodes CASSPQRGERETQYF.

The chain joins TRBV4-2 to TRBJ2-1, with TRBD2 matching 14 bases. J lost 4 bases, V lost 4 bases, and 15 bases had no gene match. Germline assignment: CDR1 LGHNA and CDR2 YNFKEQ. The CDR3 covers 20 residues. The CDR3 coding sequence is TGTGCCAGCAGCCCACGTATGGGGGGACTAGCGGGAGTTTTGTACAATGAGCAGTTCTTC. This sequence encodes CASSPRMGGLAGVLYNEQFF.

The chain links TRBV29-1 to TRBJ2-1; D could derive from TRBD1 or TRBD2 (5 bases each). The V end lost 6 bases, the J end lost 6 bases, and 21 bases lay between the germline ends. This CDR3 is 15 amino acids long. Germline V gives CDR1 SQVTM, CDR2 ANQGSEA. CDR3 in DNA: TGCAGCGTACCCCTACGGGGCCGGCCTTCCAATGAGCAGTTCTTC. Amino acid sequence: CSVPLRGRPSNEQFF.

This clonotype was counted ten times or more. The chain joins TRBV20-1 to TRBJ2-2; TRBD2 aligns across 9 bases. The junction had 2 bases not matched to a gene; V was cut back by 5 bases and J by 1 base. The CDR3 extends over 14 amino acids. Germline lookup yields CDR1 DFQATT and CDR2 SNEGSKA (reference sequence). DNA for the CDR3: TGCAGTGCTCAGACTAGCGGGAACACCGGGGAGCTGTTTTTT. Its translation is CSAQTSGNTGELFF.

The sample holds many counts of this clonotype. The chain links TRBV11-1 to TRBJ2-2; perhaps TRBD1 as D (5 bases). Per the germline V gene, CDR1 is SGHAT and CDR2 is FQDESV (reference sequence). V was shortened by 0 bases and J by 3 bases, with 8 bases between the two germline ends. The CDR3 consists of 15 residues. The CDR3 sequence: CASSLAGQDTGELFF. The DNA of the CDR3 is TGTGCCAGCAGCTTAGCGGGGCAGGACACCGGGGAGCTGTTTTTT.

This clonotype has only a few counts. The rearrangement uses TRBV7-9 and TRBJ2-1, with 8 bases aligning to TRBD1. The CDR3 extends over 15 amino acids. Losses at the gene ends were 4 bases for V and 6 bases for J; bases not matched to a gene: 8. The germline V gene has CDR1 SEHNR and CDR2 FQNEAQ (reference sequence). The CDR3: CASSSTGGTGNEQFF. The CDR3 DNA reads as TGTGCCAGCAGCTCCACAGGGGGGACCGGCAATGAGCAGTTCTTC.

This clonotype was picked up many times. This rearrangement joins TRBV5-1 to TRBJ2-6; D is uncertain. There are 17 residues in the CDR3. CDR1 and CDR2 (germline): SGHRS, YFSETQ. Trimming removed 0 bases at V and 0 bases at J, with 10 bases between. CDR3 in amino acids: CASSLDSYSSGANVLTF. For the CDR3, the DNA is TGCGCCAGCAGCTTGGACTCTTACAGCTCTGGGGCCAACGTCCTGACTTTC. Combining the CDR3 with reference TRBV5-1 and TRBJ2-6 gives the whole variable domain KAGVTQTPRYLIKTRGQQVTLSCSPISGHRSVSWYQQTPGQGLQFLFEYFSETQRNKGNFPGRFSGRQFSNSRSEMNVSTLELGDSALYLCASSLDSYSSGANVLTFGAGSRLTVL.

CDR3: CASSKTRRGSGANVLTF. The DNA for the CDR3 is TGTGCCAGCAGCAAGACTAGGCGAGGGTCTGGGGCCAACGTCCTGACTTTC. The chain uses TRBV7-8 and TRBJ2-6; possible D gene TRBD2, 6 bases. The CDR3 spans 17 residues. CDR1 and CDR2 (germline): SGHVS, FQNEAQ. The ends were cut back, 5 bases at V and 1 base at J, with 15 bases in the middle.

J is TRBJ2-5 and V is TRBV4-2; no clear D gene. The CDR3 loop spans 14 amino acids. The V gene's germline CDR1 is LGHNA and CDR2 YNFKEQ. V was clipped by 1 base and J by 3 bases, with 9 bases between them. CDR3 amino acids: CASSQGIPKETQYF. The CDR3 nucleotides are TGTGCCAGCAGCCAAGGGATCCCAAAAGAGACCCAGTACTTC.

As to this clonotype: At one end, the junction sequence differs from germline, possibly due to a read error. The rearrangement joins TRBV27 to TRBJ2-3, with D possibly being TRBD2 (5 bases). CDR1 and CDR2 from the germline V gene are MNHEY and SMNVEV (reference sequence). There are 13 residues in the CDR3. The CDR3 coding sequence is TGTGCCAGCAGCCCACTAGGCACAGAAACGCAGTATTTT. Amino acid sequence: CASSPLGTETQYF.

At least ten counts were recorded for this clonotype. This chain uses TRBV9 with TRBJ2-1; D unresolved. The CDR3 extends over 16 amino acids. V was clipped by 3 bases and J by 0 bases, with 13 bases between them. Germline CDR1 SGDLS, CDR2 YYNGEE. Here the CDR3 DNA reads TGTGCCAGCAGCGCCCTGGGCCTAAGCTCCTACAATGAGCAGTTCTTC. Translated: CASSALGLSSYNEQFF.

The rearrangement links TRBV12-3 or TRBV12-4 to TRBJ2-2; TRBD2 agrees at 12 bases. CDR3 length: 16 residues. After removal of 5 bases from V and 3 bases from J, the junction contained 4 bases not matched to a gene. CDR3 sequence: CASSRTSGTDTGELFF. CDR3 sequence (DNA): TGTGCCAGCAGTCGGACTAGCGGGACTGACACCGGGGAGCTGTTTTTT.

This clonotype showed up just a few times. The chain links TRBV11-2 to TRBJ2-7, with TRBD2 identical over 11 bases. The CDR3 is made up of 15 amino acids. Looked up from germline, CDR1 is SGHAT and CDR2 is FQNNGV. V lost 3 bases and J lost 5; bases outside the gene matches: 6. The CDR3, as DNA: TGTGCCAGCAGCTTTAGCGGGAGGGCCTCTAACGAGCAGTACTTC. This encodes CASSFSGRASNEQYF.

This clonotype was seen more than once but under ten times. This chain uses TRBV21-1 with TRBJ1-1; the table's D call of TRBD1 was not tested on the DNA. TRBV21-1 is shown as a pseudogene. The CDR3 runs 16 residues. CDR3 sequence (DNA): TGTGCCAGCAGCTCCCAGGGGAGACAACTTAACACTGAAGCTTTCTTT. As protein: CASSSQGRQLNTEAFF.

This clonotype was found many times. The gene calls are TRBV24-1 and TRBJ2-1, with 11 positions matching TRBD2. The CDR3 is 16 amino acids. The germline V gene has CDR1 KGHDR and CDR2 SFDVKD. Germline trimming cut 2 bases from V and 3 bases from J; bases unmatched to any gene: 2. The CDR3 DNA follows: TGTGCCACCAGTGATTCCGGGACTAGCGGCTACAATGAGCAGTTCTTC. Translation gives CATSDSGTSGYNEQFF.

As concerns this clonotype: One junction end does not reproduce the germline sequence, and a read error may be involved. The rearrangement links TRBV7-9 to TRBJ2-7; 9 bases align to TRBD2. The V gene's germline CDR1 is SEHNR and CDR2 FQNEAQ (reference sequence). There are 15 residues in the CDR3. CDR3 in amino acids: CASSSTSAGGYEQCF. CDR3 nucleotide sequence: TGTGCCAGCAGCTCCACTTCAGCGGGAGGTTACGAGCAGTGCTTC.

This clonotype has just a few counts. This rearrangement joins TRBV20-1 to TRBJ2-7; 7 bases agree with TRBD2. The J segment lost 2 bases and the V segment lost 6 bases, leaving 10 bases of the junction unmatched. The CDR3 length is 14 residues. The germline CDR1 and CDR2 sequences are DFQATT and SNEGSKA (reference sequence). Here the CDR3 DNA reads TGCAGTGCGCTTATCACTAGCGCACCCTACGAGCAGTACTTC. This translates into CSALITSAPYEQYF.

This clonotype was observed a few times. The V and J genes are TRBV7-2 and TRBJ1-1, with 7 bases identical to TRBD1. V shed 5 bases and J 3 bases; nucleotides not matched to a gene: 9. CDR1 is SGHTA and CDR2 is FQGNSA in the germline V gene. This CDR3 spans 15 amino acids. CDR3 coding DNA: TGTGCCAGCAGCCTGATGACAGGGTTGGACACTGAAGCTTTCTTT. Protein: CASSLMTGLDTEAFF.

This clonotype was observed a handful of times. The chain carries TRBV30 and TRBJ2-7; 7 positions match TRBD1. Germline V gene sequence: CDR1 GTSNPN, CDR2 SVGIG (reference sequence). The CDR3 loop spans 14 amino acids. J was trimmed by 2 bases and V by 4 bases; bases with no gene match: 8. Here the CDR3 reads CAWIRQGFPYEQYF. The CDR3 DNA is TGTGCCTGGATCCGACAGGGATTCCCCTACGAGCAGTACTTC.

This chain uses TRBV7-2 with TRBJ1-2; unclear D gene. CDR3 length: 12 residues. Germline V gene lookup returns CDR1 SGHTA and CDR2 FQGNSA. Trimming cost V 1 base and J 4 bases, with 4 bases left between them. CDR3 in DNA: TGTGCCAGCAGCTTAGGGTCCTATGGCTACACCTTC. As protein: CASSLGSYGYTF.

This clonotype appeared a few times. J is TRBJ1-2 and V is TRBV20-1; no reliable D call. The CDR3 totals 11 residues. Trimming removed 0 bases from V and 14 bases from J, with 13 bases in between. From germline, CDR1 is DFQATT and CDR2 SNEGSKA (reference sequence). The CDR3 region has the DNA TGCAGTGCTAGAGATGGTGACCACGGGACCTTC. This translates into CSARDGDHGTF.

This clonotype occurred a few times. This chain connects TRBV14 to TRBJ2-1; D remains ambiguous. Trimming left V 0 bases short and J 1 base short, with 13 bases between. The CDR3 runs 17 residues. Germline-derived CDR1 and CDR2 are SGHDN and FVKESK. CDR3 in DNA: TGTGCCAGCAGCCAAGATCTGGGTTATGAATCCTACAATGAGCAGTTCTTC. Its translation is CASSQDLGYESYNEQFF.

The chain links TRBV4-1 to TRBJ1-4, with D hard to call. Trimming stripped 4 bases from V and 0 bases from J, with 9 bases between. There are 15 residues in the CDR3. Per germline, CDR1 MGHRA and CDR2 YSYEKL. DNA for the CDR3: TGCGCCAGCAGCCGTTCGGGTTCAACTAATGAAAAACTGTTTTTT. It codes for CASSRSGSTNEKLFF.

The chain is built from TRBV11-3 and TRBJ2-2; no clear D. Germline CDR1 reads SGHNT; CDR2 reads YENEEA. The V gene lost 5 bases and the J gene lost 6 bases, with 10 bases spanning the gap. CDR3 length: 13 amino acids. The DNA for the CDR3 is TGTGCCAGCAGCGTACGGTGGTCCGGGGAGCTGTTTTTT. This sequence encodes CASSVRWSGELFF.

A few counts support this clonotype. The rearrangement uses TRBV6-5 and TRBJ1-1; D call uncertain. Trimming took 2 bases from V and 1 from J, leaving 11 bases between them. CDR3 length: 15 residues. Per the germline V gene, CDR1 is MNHEY and CDR2 is SVGAGI. The CDR3 DNA sequence: TGTGCCAGCAGTTACGTCGGGGTGGGGAACACTGAAGCTTTCTTT. Its protein is CASSYVGVGNTEAFF.

This clonotype was counted between two and nine times. The chain combines TRBV28 with TRBJ2-4; weak D call: TRBD2 (5 bases). Germline V gene sequence: CDR1 MDHEN, CDR2 SYDVKM. The CDR3 covers 13 residues. V lost 3 bases, J lost 7 bases, and 10 bases lay in between. CDR3 DNA sequence: TGTGCCAGCAGTTTGCCCCCGGGGAACATTCAGTACTTC. Amino acids: CASSLPPGNIQYF. Full variable domain (remainder filled in from reference TRBV28 and TRBJ2-4): DVKVTQSSRYLVKRTGEKVFLECVQDMDHENMFWYRQDPGLGLRLIYFSYDVKMKEKGDIPEGYSVSREKKERFSLILESASTNQTSMYLCASSLPPGNIQYFGAGTRLSVL.